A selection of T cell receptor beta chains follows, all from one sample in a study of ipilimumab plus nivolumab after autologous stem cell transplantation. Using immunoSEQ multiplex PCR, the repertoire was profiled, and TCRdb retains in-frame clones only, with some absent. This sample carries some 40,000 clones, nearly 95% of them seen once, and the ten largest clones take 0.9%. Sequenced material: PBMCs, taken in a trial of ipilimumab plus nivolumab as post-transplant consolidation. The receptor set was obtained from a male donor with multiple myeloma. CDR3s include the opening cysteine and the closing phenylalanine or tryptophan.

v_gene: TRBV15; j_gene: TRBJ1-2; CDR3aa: CATSRDTGKQLSYGYTF
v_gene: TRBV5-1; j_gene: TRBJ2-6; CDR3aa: CASSHEFSGANVLTF
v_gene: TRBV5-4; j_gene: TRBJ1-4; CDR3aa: CASSLALGSNEKLFF
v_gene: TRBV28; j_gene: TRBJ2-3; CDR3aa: CASSLRGLEVTDTQYF
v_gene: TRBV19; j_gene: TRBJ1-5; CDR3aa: CASGGTGRNQPQHF
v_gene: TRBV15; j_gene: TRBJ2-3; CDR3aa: CATSLGGVASTDTQYF
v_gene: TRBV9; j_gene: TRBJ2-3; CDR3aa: CASSVLQGQTDTQYF
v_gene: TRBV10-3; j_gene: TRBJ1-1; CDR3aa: CAISESTGLAFF
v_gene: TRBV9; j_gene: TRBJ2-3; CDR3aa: CASSVGRRYKTERNTDTQYF
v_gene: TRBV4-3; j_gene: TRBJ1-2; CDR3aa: CASSPSHQDREYYGYTF
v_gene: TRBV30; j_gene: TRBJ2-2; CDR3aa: CAWSLTGPGELFF
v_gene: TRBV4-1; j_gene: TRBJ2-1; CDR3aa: CASSLGRILGNEQFF
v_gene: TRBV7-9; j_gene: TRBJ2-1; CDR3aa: CASSLAGGRNEQFF
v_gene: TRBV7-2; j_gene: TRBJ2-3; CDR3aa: CASSLRQGRDSGGLTQYF
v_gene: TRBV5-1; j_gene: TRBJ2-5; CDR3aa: CASSLDSEGVGQYF
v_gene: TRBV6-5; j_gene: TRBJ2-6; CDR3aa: CASSYSPVSGANVLTF
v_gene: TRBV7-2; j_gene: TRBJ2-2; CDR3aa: CALAGETVDTGELFF
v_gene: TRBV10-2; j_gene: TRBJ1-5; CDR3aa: CASSRQGGNQPQHF
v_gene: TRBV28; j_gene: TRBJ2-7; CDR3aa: CASSLWQGDEQYF
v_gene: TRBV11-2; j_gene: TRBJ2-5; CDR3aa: CASSFQGTGTQYF
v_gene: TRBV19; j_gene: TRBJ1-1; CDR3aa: CASRARQGETEAFF
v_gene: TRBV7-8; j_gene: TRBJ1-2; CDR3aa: CASSLGGGGWGYTF